This TCR beta chain emerged from a study of T cells after yellow fever vaccination. Findings and limits, study-wide: A large majority of primary-vaccination clones showed up again after the booster (about 97% CD4, 88% CD8). Faster peaking, at day 5 versus 15, marked a secondary response that was weaker.

Comment on this clonotype: Its antigen remains unidentified.

The CDR3 totals 15 residues. With 1 base removed from V and 3 bases from J, the gap between germline ends came to 10 bases. Germline V lookup: CDR1 SGHVS, CDR2 FNYEAQ. TCRdb itself ran the 5' RACE reads through MiXCR, one entry per CDR3 protein. The repertoire has about 160,000 distinct CDR3 sequences, 9.3% of them found once; the top ten carry around 35%. This receptor was obtained from a young man who received the YFV17D yellow fever vaccine. The chain links TRBV7-6 to TRBJ1-5; D remains unclear. The input for sequencing was CD8+ T cells sorted from PBMCs, taken 45 days after the yellow fever booster vaccination. The CDR3 DNA reads as TGTGCCAGCAGCTTAGGGGCCATGGACAATCAGCCCCAGCATTTT. It yields the protein CASSLGAMDNQPQHF.